This section outlines one TCR beta chain sequence together with its context. This sample is drawn from a study of Ad26.COV2.S vaccination and SARS-CoV-2 variants. As for the study in general: Enrollment placed the donor in the COV1001 Ad26.COV2.S trial arm. Participants got Ad26.COV2.S intramuscularly, once or twice 56 days apart.

The data were produced by immunoSEQ multiplex PCR, yet TCRdb's version contains in-frame clones alone and is incomplete. The profile shows 440,000 or so clones, around 90% of them singletons. As to treatment: about 20 received Ad26.COV2.S at low or high dose, single or two shots; roughly five received placebo; per-sample allocation not given. Sampling occurred on day 63 after the first vaccine or placebo injection. It was an adult aged 18-55 years in Boston who was the donor. The CDR3 extends over 17 amino acids. Trimming cost V 1 base and J 3 bases, with 16 bases left between them. CDR1 and CDR2 from the germline V gene are LGHNA and YSLEER.

The sample was peripheral blood, taken in a trial of Ad26.COV2.S vaccine versus placebo. V and J are TRBV4-3 and TRBJ2-4, with D maybe TRBD1 (5 bases). This TCR was sampled from a person between 18 and 59 years old who received the Ad26.COV2.S COVID-19 vaccine or a placebo. The CDR3 sequence: CASSQVRTTEDKNIQYF. The CDR3 region has the DNA TGCGCCAGCAGCCAAGTCAGGACAACGGAAGACAAAAACATTCAGTACTTC.